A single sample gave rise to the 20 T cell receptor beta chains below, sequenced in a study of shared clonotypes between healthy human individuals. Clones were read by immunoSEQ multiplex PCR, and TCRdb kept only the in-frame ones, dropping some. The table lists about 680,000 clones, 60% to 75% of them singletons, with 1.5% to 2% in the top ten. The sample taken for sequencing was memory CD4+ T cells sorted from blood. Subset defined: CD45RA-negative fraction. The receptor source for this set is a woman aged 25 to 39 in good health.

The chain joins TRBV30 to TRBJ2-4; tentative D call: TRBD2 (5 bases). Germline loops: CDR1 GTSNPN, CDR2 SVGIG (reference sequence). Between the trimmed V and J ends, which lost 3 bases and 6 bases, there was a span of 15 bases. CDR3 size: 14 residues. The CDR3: CAWSAGVVSNIQYF. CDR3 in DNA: TGTGCCTGGAGCGCCGGGGTAGTATCAAACATTCAGTACTTC.

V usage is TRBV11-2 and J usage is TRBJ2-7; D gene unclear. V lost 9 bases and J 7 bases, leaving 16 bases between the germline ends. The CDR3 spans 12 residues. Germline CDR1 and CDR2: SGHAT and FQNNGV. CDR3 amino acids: CASSEEKGEQYF. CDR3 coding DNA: TGTGCCAGTAGTGAGGAGAAGGGAGAGCAGTACTTC.

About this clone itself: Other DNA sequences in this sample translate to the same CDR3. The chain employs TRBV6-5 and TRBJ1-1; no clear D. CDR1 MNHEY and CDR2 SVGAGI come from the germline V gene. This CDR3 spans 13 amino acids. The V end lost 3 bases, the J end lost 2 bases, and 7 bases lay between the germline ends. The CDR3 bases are TGTGCCAGCAGTTATTGGGGAAACACTGAAGCTTTCTTT. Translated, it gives CASSYWGNTEAFF.

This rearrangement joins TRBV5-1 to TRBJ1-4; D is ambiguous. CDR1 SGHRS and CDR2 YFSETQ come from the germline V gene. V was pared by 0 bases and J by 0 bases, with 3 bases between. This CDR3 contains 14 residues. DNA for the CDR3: TGCGCCAGCAGCTTGGAAGCAACTAATGAAAAACTGTTTTTT. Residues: CASSLEATNEKLFF.

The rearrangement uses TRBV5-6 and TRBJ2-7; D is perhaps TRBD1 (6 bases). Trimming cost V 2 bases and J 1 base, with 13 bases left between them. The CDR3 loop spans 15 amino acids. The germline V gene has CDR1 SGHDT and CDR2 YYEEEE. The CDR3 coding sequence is TGTGCCAGCAGCTTCGTACAGGGTGGATCCTACGAGCAGTACTTC. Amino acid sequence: CASSFVQGGSYEQYF.

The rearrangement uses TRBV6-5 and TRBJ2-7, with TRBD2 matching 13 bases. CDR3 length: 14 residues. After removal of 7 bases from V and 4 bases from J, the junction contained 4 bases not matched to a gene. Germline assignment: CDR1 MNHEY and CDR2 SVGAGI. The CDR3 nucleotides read TGTGCCAGCAATCCGGGACTAGCGGGGTACGAGCAGTACTTC. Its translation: CASNPGLAGYEQYF.

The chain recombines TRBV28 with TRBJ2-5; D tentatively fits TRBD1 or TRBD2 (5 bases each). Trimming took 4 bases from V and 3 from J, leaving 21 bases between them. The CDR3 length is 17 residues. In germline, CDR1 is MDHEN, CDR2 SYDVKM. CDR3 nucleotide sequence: TGTGCCAGCAGTTCTCTGGGGGTGGAAGATGCAGAAGAGACCCAGTACTTC. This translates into CASSSLGVEDAEETQYF. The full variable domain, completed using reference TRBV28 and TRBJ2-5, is DVKVTQSSRYLVKRTGEKVFLECVQDMDHENMFWYRQDPGLGLRLIYFSYDVKMKEKGDIPEGYSVSREKKERFSLILESASTNQTSMYLCASSSLGVEDAEETQYFGPGTRLLVL.

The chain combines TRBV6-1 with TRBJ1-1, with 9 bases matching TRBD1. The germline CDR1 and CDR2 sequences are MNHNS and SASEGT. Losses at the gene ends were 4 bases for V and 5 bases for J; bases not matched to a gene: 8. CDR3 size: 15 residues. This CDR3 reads CASSGWTGAGTEAFF. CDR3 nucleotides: TGTGCCAGCAGTGGTTGGACAGGGGCCGGGACTGAAGCTTTCTTT.

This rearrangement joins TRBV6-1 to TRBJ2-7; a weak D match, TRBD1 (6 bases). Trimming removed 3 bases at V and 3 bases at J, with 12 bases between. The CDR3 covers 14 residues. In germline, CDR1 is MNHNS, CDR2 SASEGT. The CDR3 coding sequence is TGTGCCAGCAGTGACCGCCAGGGGCTCTACGAGCAGTACTTC. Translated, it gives CASSDRQGLYEQYF.

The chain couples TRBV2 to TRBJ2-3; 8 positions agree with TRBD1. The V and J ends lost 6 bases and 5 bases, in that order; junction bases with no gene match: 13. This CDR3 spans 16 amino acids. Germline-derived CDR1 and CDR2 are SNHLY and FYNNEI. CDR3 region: CASRSLRGRGQDTQYF. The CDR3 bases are TGTGCCAGCAGATCCCTCCGTGGCAGGGGGCAAGATACGCAGTATTTT.

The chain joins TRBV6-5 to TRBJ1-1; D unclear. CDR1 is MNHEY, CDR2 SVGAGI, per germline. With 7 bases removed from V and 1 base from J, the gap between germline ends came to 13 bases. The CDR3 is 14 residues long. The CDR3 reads CASIRLRGNTEAFF. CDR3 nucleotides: TGTGCCAGCATTCGGCTCCGGGGGAACACTGAAGCTTTCTTT.

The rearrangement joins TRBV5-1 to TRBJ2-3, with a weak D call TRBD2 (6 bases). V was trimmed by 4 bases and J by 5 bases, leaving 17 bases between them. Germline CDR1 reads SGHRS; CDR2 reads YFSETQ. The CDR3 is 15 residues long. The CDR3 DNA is TGCGCCAGCAGCCCCTCCCGGACTATAAGAGATACGCAGTATTTT. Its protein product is CASSPSRTIRDTQYF.

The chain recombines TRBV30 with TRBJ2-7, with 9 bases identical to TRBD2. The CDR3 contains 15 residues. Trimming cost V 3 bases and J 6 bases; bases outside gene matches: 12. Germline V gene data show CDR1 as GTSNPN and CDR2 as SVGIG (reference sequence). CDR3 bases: TGTGCCTGGAGCACGGGGCTAGCGGGATTCAGCGAGCAGTACTTC. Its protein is CAWSTGLAGFSEQYF. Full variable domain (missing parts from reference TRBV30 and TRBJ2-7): SQTIHQWPATLVQPVGSPLSLECTVEGTSNPNLYWYRQAAGRGLQLLFYSVGIGQISSEVPQNLSASRPQDRQFILSSKKLLLSDSGFYLCAWSTGLAGFSEQYFGPGTRLTVT.

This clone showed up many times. CDR3 protein: CSAGVSDYGYTF. The CDR3 DNA follows: TGCAGCGCAGGGGTCTCAGATTATGGCTACACCTTC. The V call is TRBV29-1, the J call TRBJ1-2, with TRBD1 as a possible D gene (6 bases). In germline, CDR1 is SQVTM, CDR2 ANQGSEA. This CDR3 is built from 12 residues. Trimming pared 7 bases from V and 5 bases from J, leaving 14 bases between.

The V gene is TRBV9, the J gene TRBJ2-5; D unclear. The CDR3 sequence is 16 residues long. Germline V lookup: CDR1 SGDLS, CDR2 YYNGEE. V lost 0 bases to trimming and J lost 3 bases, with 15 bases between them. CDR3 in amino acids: CASSVGVTFTEETQYF. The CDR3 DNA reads TGTGCCAGCAGCGTAGGGGTAACATTCACGGAAGAGACCCAGTACTTC.

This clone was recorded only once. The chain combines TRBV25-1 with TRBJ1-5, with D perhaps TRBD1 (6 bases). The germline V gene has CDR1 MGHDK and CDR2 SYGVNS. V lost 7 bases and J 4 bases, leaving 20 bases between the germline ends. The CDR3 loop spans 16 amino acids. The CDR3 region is CASNKEEGEWNQPQHF. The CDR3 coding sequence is TGTGCCAGCAACAAAGAGGAGGGGGAATGGAATCAGCCCCAGCATTTT.

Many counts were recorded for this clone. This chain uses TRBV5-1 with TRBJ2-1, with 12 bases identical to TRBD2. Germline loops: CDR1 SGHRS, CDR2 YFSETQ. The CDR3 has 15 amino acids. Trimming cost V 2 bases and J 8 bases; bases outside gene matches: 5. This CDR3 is CASSFWGLAGDEQFF. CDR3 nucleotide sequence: TGCGCCAGCAGCTTCTGGGGACTAGCGGGTGATGAGCAGTTCTTC.

CDR3 sequence reads: CASSYWTSGNTGELFF. DNA for the CDR3: TGTGCCAGCAGCTACTGGACTAGCGGAAACACCGGGGAGCTGTTTTTT. The chain has TRBV5-8 and TRBJ2-2, with 10 bases matching TRBD2. Germline V gives CDR1 SGHTS, CDR2 YDEGEE. CDR3 length: 16 amino acids. Trimming at V came to 3 bases and at J to 2 bases, leaving 4 bases not matched to a gene.

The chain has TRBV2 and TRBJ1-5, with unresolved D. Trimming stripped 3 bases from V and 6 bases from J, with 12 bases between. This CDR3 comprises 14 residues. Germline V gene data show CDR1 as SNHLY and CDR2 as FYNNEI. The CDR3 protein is CASSERVSSQPQHF. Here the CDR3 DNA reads TGTGCCAGCAGTGAGAGGGTCTCTAGTCAGCCCCAGCATTTT. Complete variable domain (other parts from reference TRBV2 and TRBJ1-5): EPEVTQTPSHQVTQMGQEVILRCVPISNHLYFYWYRQILGQKVEFLVSFYNNEISEKSEIFDDQFSVERPDGSNFTLKIRSTKLEDSAMYFCASSERVSSQPQHFGDGTRLSIL.

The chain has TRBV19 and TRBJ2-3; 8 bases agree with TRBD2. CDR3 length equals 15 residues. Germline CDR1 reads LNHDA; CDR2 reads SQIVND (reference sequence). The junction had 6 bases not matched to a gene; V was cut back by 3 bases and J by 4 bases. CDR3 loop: CASSIRSGSSDTQYF. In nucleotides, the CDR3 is TGTGCCAGTAGTATTCGAAGCGGGAGCTCAGATACGCAGTATTTT.